This passage covers 14 T cell receptor beta chains from one sample sequenced in a study of blood T cells in healthy people across ages. The second PCR ran about 6 to 12 cycles with a sample-barcoded 5' primer and J-beta primers. TCRdb reprocessed the 5' RACE reads via MiXCR and lists one record per CDR3 protein. The data contain 650,000 or so distinct CDR3 sequences, around 52% of them singletons. The sequencing input was blood. These TCRs come from a woman older than 75 in good health.

This clonotype showed up just once. Just one base apart from a much larger clone, this may be a read error. The gene calls are TRBV20-1 and TRBJ2-7; TRBD2 is a possible D gene (7 bases). The V and J ends lost 1 base and 7 bases respectively, with 20 bases between them. This CDR3 is built from 15 residues. From germline, CDR1 is DFQATT and CDR2 SNEGSKA (reference sequence). In DNA form, the CDR3 reads TGCAGTGCTAGAGGTAGGGGGGGCGCAGGCAATGAGCAGTACTTC. Amino acids: CSARGRGGAGNEQYF.

This CDR3 reads CATKRIKISGPYEQYF. CDR3 bases: TGTGCCACAAAAAGGATAAAAATCAGCGGCCCCTACGAGCAGTACTTC. The chain combines TRBV25-1 with TRBJ2-7, with D maybe TRBD2 (5 bases). Trimming removed 10 bases at V and 2 bases at J, with 24 bases between. Germline CDR1 reads MGHDK; CDR2 reads SYGVNS. The CDR3 has 16 residues.

This clonotype was counted ten times or more. The rearrangement uses TRBV19 and TRBJ2-3; D call uncertain. Germline V lookup: CDR1 LNHDA, CDR2 SQIVND (reference sequence). This CDR3 contains 12 residues. Trimming cost V 3 bases and J 7 bases, with 8 bases left between them. The CDR3 loop reads CASSIDGNTQYF. The CDR3 coding sequence is TGTGCCAGTAGTATCGATGGGAATACGCAGTATTTT.

V usage is TRBV29-1 and J usage is TRBJ2-3, with TRBD1 identical over 8 bases. The CDR3 has 13 amino acids. CDR1 and CDR2 from the germline V gene are SQVTM and ANQGSEA. Trimming cost V 5 bases and J 3 bases; bases outside gene matches: 4. The CDR3 protein is CSVSTGGTDTQYF. CDR3 in DNA: TGCAGCGTTTCCACAGGGGGAACAGATACGCAGTATTTT.

A few counts support this clonotype. The V call is TRBV12-3 or TRBV12-4, the J call TRBJ2-3; 7 nucleotides match TRBD2. The CDR3 totals 14 residues. The V segment lost 1 base and the J segment 5 bases; nucleotides outside the gene matches: 3. CDR3 loop: CASSLGTSLDTQYF. As DNA, the CDR3 is TGTGCCAGCAGTTTAGGGACTAGTTTAGATACGCAGTATTTT.

The chain is built from TRBV15 and TRBJ1-2, with no clear D. The length of the CDR3 is 16 residues. Germline-derived CDR1 and CDR2 are LNHNV and YYDKDF (reference sequence). The V and J ends lost 1 base and 1 base respectively, with 13 bases between them. CDR3 loop: CATSRAGGRSNYGYTF. In nucleotides, the CDR3 is TGTGCCACCAGCAGAGCCGGTGGGCGTAGTAACTATGGCTACACCTTC.

With regard to this clonotype: A much larger clone is a single base away; this may be a read error. The chain uses TRBV28 and TRBJ1-2, with 8 bases lining up with TRBD1. The germline V gene encodes CDR1 MDHEN and CDR2 SYDVKM. The CDR3 contains 16 residues. Here the CDR3 reads CVSSRTGRPVDYGYTF. DNA of the CDR3: TGTGTCAGCAGTCGGACAGGGCGCCCCGTTGACTATGGCTACACCTTC.

The chain is built from TRBV5-1 and TRBJ2-3, with 16 bases identical to TRBD2. Germline V gene lookup returns CDR1 SGHRS and CDR2 YFSETQ. The CDR3 consists of 17 residues. The junction had 7 bases not matched to a gene; V was cut back by 4 bases and J by 5 bases. Here the CDR3 DNA reads TGCGCCAGCAGCCCGGGACTAGCGGGGGGGCCCGGAGATACGCAGTATTTT. The encoded protein is CASSPGLAGGPGDTQYF.

In this sample, this clonotype turned up many times. This sequence joins TRBV27 and TRBJ2-7, with 7 bases lining up with TRBD2. CDR1 is MNHEY, CDR2 SMNVEV, per germline (reference sequence). Trimming cost V 2 bases and J 0 bases; bases outside gene matches: 1. The CDR3 spans 14 residues. The CDR3 protein is CASSLAGDSYEQYF. In DNA, the CDR3 is TGTGCCAGCAGTTTAGCGGGGGACTCCTACGAGCAGTACTTC.

J is TRBJ2-3 and V is TRBV15; 7 nucleotides agree with TRBD1. Trimming removed 0 bases from V and 1 base from J; junction bases left unmatched: 4. CDR1 is LNHNV, CDR2 YYDKDF, per germline (reference sequence). The CDR3 contains 16 residues. CDR3 sequence reads: CATSRDAGQGTDTQYF. CDR3 coding DNA: TGTGCCACCAGCAGAGATGCCGGACAGGGCACAGATACGCAGTATTTT. The whole variable domain, remainder taken from reference TRBV15 and TRBJ2-3, is DAMVIQNPRYQVTQFGKPVTLSCSQTLNHNVMYWYQQKSSQAPKLLFHYYDKDFNNEADTPDNFQSRRPNTSFCFLDIRSPGLGDTAMYLCATSRDAGQGTDTQYFGPGTRLTVL.

This clonotype was found a few times. One junction end does not reproduce the germline sequence, and a read error may be involved. This chain joins TRBV6-2 or TRBV6-3 and TRBJ2-1; D not certain. The V gene's germline CDR1 is MNHEY and CDR2 SVGEGT. The CDR3 has 13 amino acids. DNA for the CDR3: TGTGCCAGCATTTACGTCCTTTACAATGAGCAGTTCTTC. It translates to CASIYVLYNEQFF.

Many counts were recorded for this clonotype. V gene TRBV29-1 combines with J gene TRBJ1-2; maybe TRBD1 (5 bases). The CDR3 runs to 17 residues. The ends were cut back, 0 bases at V and 5 bases at J, with 22 bases in the middle. Germline CDR1 reads SQVTM; CDR2 reads ANQGSEA. Written as DNA, the CDR3 is TGCAGCGTTGAAGAGTACCGGGGCGTCCGAGGGGTTTATGGCTACACCTTC. Translating gives CSVEEYRGVRGVYGYTF.

This chain links TRBV20-1 with TRBJ1-2; TRBD1 might be the D (5 bases). This CDR3 has 16 residues. V was trimmed by 0 bases and J by 4 bases, leaving 18 bases between them. Per the germline V gene, CDR1 is DFQATT and CDR2 is SNEGSKA (reference sequence). The CDR3 region has the DNA TGCAGTGCTAGAGATCCCCGCGGGGGAGGTACCTATGGCTACACCTTC. Translation: CSARDPRGGGTYGYTF.

In this sample, this clonotype turned up many times. The chain is built from TRBV9 and TRBJ2-7; D may be TRBD2 (6 bases). Germline V gene lookup returns CDR1 SGDLS and CDR2 YYNGEE. This CDR3 comprises 15 residues. V dropped 0 bases and J dropped 0 bases, with 10 bases sitting between them. CDR3 nucleotide sequence: TGTGCCAGCAGCGTAGCGGGAGAGAACTCCTACGAGCAGTACTTC. Protein sequence: CASSVAGENSYEQYF.